This T cell receptor beta chain is drawn from a study of T-cell memory formation after mild COVID-19. MiXCR, run by TCRdb on the 5' RACE reads, gives a single entry per CDR3 protein. Among about 45,000 distinct CDR3 sequences listed, roughly 9% were seen once. The sequenced material came from PBMCs or a T cell subset sorted from them (not recorded which). The clonotype comes from an adult woman who had mild COVID-19 (a few samples of this study predate the infection). Cell type and time point are not known.

CDR3 sequence (DNA): TGTGCCAGCAGCCATAACAGGGGTCAAGAGACCCAGTACTTC. It codes for CASSHNRGQETQYF. This chain links TRBV14 with TRBJ2-5, with 7 bases matching TRBD1. Germline V gives CDR1 SGHDN, CDR2 FVKESK. This CDR3 comprises 14 residues. V lost 3 bases, J lost 2 bases, and 3 bases stayed unmatched.